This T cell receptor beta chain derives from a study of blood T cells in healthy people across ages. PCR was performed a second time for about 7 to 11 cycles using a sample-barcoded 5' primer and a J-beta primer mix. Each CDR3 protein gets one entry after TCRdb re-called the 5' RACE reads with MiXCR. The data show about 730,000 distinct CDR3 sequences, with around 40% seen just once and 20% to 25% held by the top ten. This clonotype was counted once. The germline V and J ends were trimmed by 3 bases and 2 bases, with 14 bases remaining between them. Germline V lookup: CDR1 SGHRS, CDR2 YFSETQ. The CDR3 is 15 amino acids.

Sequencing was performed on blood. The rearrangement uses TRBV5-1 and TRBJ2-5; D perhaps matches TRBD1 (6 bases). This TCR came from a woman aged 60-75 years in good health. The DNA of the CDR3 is TGCGCCAGCAGCTCTCGGACAGATCAACAAGAGACCCAGTACTTC. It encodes CASSSRTDQQETQYF.